The 5 T cell receptor beta chains reported below all come from one sample, sequenced in a study of T cell responses to AZD1222 COVID-19 vaccine (dated by TCRdb to the early 2020s). According to the study, the label for this sample's time point signals: about 28 days (+/-7) after the second vaccine dose. Library prep was done by the immunoSEQ multiplex PCR assay. In TCRdb, the immuneACCESS table is reduced to in-frame sequences with V and J assigned. These tables do not hold every clone; where another copy was compared, an unresolved V gene accounts for under half, and the others remain unexplained. Present in this sample are just under 150,000 clones, approximately 89% of which were seen just once. Clones ranked in the top ten supply roughly 1.5% of the sample. Sequencing was performed on peripheral blood, taken 28 days after the second AZD1222 dose. These receptors originate from an adult who received the AZD1222 COVID-19 vaccine.

This chain links TRBV18 with TRBJ1-1, with D possibly matching TRBD1 (6 bases). Germline V gene lookup returns CDR1 KGHSH and CDR2 LQKENI. The CDR3 length is 14 residues. V was shortened by 3 bases and J by 4 bases, with 12 bases between the two germline ends. The CDR3 nucleotides read TGTGCCAGCTCACCGGACAGTTGGGTCACTGAAGCTTTCTTT. Protein product: CASSPDSWVTEAFF.

This rearrangement joins TRBV28 to TRBJ2-1; TRBD1 agrees at 9 bases. The CDR3 runs to 14 residues. J was trimmed by 5 bases and V by 5 bases; bases with no gene match: 4. CDR1 and CDR2 from the germline V gene are MDHEN and SYDVKM. In DNA form, the CDR3 reads TGTGCCAGCAGTCGACAGGGGGGCAACAATGAGCAGTTCTTC. Residues: CASSRQGGNNEQFF.

About this clone: The same CDR3 is also encoded by other DNA sequences in this sample. The chain combines TRBV11-2 with TRBJ1-1; maybe TRBD1 (6 bases). The CDR3 contains 13 residues. V lost 3 bases, J lost 4 bases, and 9 bases lay in between. Germline CDR1 and CDR2: SGHAT and FQNNGV. CDR3 sequence reads: CASSLDRSTEAFF. The DNA for the CDR3 is TGTGCCAGCAGCTTGGACAGAAGCACTGAAGCTTTCTTT.

This chain connects TRBV7-9 to TRBJ2-1; 13 positions match TRBD2. In germline, CDR1 is SEHNR, CDR2 FQNEAQ (reference sequence). This CDR3 has 18 residues. Germline trimming cut 4 bases from V and 5 bases from J; bases unmatched to any gene: 11. The CDR3, as DNA: TGTGCCAGCAGCTCTGAATACGGACTAGCGGGAGTACACAATGAGCAGTTCTTC. Residues: CASSSEYGLAGVHNEQFF.

V and J are TRBV3-1 (or the pseudogene TRBV3-2) and TRBJ1-5, with D maybe TRBD1 (6 bases). The CDR3 has 15 residues. Trimming took 0 bases from V and 6 from J, leaving 12 bases between them. CDR1 and CDR2 (germline): LGHDT, YNNKEL (reference sequence). The CDR3 sequence: CASSQDRGGTQPQHF. DNA for the CDR3: TGTGCCAGCAGCCAAGACAGGGGAGGTACTCAGCCCCAGCATTTT.